The entry below gives a single T cell receptor (beta chain) sequence along with its context. This specimen comes from a study of cytomegalovirus exposure and HLA in healthy donors. The primer mix had 60 Vbeta and 13 Jbeta primers. Using immunoSEQ multiplex PCR, the repertoire was profiled, and TCRdb retains in-frame clones only, with some absent. The sample lists around 130,000 clones, around 70% occurring once. This CDR3 region has 13 residues. V was trimmed by 10 bases and J by 9 bases, leaving 21 bases between them. CDR1 and CDR2 (germline): MNHNS, SASEGT. The receptor was isolated from a man in his forties in good health and CMV-seropositive. The specimen sequenced was PBMCs. The chain is built from TRBV6-1 and TRBJ1-1; no reliable D call. The CDR3 loop reads CAILAGVPEKAFF. Here the CDR3 DNA reads TGTGCCATTCTAGCCGGGGTCCCCGAGAAAGCTTTCTTT.